This TCR beta chain was recovered during a study of blood T cells in healthy people across ages. Germline V lookup: CDR1 ENHRY, CDR2 SYGVKD. This CDR3 contains 13 residues. V gave up 6 bases and J gave up 3 bases, with 11 bases separating them. This clonotype has a handful of counts. This could be a read error, since a much larger clone is one nucleotide away. Then a second PCR, running about 7 to 11 cycles, was carried out with a sample-barcoded 5' primer and a J-beta primer mix. Each CDR3 protein is one row after TCRdb ran MiXCR on the 5' RACE reads. Here the sample spans 650,000 to 700,000 distinct CDR3 sequences, roughly 32% being singletons.

What was sequenced was blood. The chain joins TRBV10-3 to TRBJ2-5, with D tentatively TRBD1 (6 bases). The source of this sequence is an elderly woman in good health. The CDR3 region has the DNA TGTGCCATCAGGGCCGCAGGGGAAGAGACCCAGTACTTC. Translation gives CAIRAAGEETQYF.